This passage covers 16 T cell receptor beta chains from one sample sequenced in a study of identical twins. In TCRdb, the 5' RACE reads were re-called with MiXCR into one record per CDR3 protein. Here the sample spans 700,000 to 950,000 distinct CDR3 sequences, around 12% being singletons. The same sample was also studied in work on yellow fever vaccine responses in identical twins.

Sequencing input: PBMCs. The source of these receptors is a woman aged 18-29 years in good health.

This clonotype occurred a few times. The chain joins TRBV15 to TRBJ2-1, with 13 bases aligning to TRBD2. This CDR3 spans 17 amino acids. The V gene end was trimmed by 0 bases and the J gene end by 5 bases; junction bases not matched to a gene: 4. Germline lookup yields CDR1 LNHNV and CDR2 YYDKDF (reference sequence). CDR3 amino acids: CATSRDPGLAGNNEQFF. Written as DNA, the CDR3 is TGTGCCACCAGCAGAGACCCGGGACTAGCGGGGAACAATGAGCAGTTCTTC.

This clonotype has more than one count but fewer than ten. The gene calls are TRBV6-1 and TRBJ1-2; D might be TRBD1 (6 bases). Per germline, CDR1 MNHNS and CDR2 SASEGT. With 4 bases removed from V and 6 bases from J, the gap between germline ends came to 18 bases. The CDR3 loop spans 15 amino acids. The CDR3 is CASSAQNTHRDGYTF. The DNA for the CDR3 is TGTGCCAGCAGTGCACAAAATACACACAGGGATGGCTACACCTTC.

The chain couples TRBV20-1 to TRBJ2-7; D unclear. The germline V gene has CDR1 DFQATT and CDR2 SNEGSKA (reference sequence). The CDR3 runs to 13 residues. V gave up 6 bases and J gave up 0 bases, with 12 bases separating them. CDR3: CSAPSQSSYEQYF. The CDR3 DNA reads TGCAGTGCCCCTTCACAAAGCTCCTACGAGCAGTACTTC.

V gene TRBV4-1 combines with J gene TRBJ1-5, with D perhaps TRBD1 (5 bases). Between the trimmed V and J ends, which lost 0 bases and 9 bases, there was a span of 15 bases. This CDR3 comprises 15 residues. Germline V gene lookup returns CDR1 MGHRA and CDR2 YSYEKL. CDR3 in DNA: TGCGCCAGCAGCCAAGAAGGGGCCGGGGGTGGGCCCCAGCATTTT. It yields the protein CASSQEGAGGGPQHF.

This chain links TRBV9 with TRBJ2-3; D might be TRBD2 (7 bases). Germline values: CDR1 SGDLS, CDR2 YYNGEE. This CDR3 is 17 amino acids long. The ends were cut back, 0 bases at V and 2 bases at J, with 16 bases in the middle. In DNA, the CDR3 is TGTGCCAGCAGCGTAGAAGGGGGGGAGTTTCCCACAGATACGCAGTATTTT. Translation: CASSVEGGEFPTDTQYF.

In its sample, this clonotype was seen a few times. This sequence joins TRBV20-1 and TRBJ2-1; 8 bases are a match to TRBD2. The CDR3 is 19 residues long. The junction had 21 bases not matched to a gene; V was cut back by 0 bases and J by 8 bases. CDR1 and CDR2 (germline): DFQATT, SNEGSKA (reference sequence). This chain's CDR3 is CSARDQGLAGREGLYEQFF. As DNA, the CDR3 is TGCAGTGCTAGAGATCAAGGACTAGCTGGGAGAGAGGGGTTGTATGAGCAGTTCTTC.

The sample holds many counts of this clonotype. The CDR3 reads CASSPGTIQETQYF. CDR3 DNA: TGTGCCAGCTCACCAGGGACAATCCAAGAGACCCAGTACTTC. The chain couples TRBV18 to TRBJ2-5, with D maybe TRBD1 (6 bases). V was pared by 2 bases and J by 1 base, with 8 bases between. Germline V gene lookup returns CDR1 KGHSH and CDR2 LQKENI. The CDR3 spans 14 residues.

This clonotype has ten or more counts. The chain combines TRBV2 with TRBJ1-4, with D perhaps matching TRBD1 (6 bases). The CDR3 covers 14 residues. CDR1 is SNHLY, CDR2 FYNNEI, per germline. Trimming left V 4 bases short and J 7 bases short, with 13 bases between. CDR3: CASSAGQAGEKLFF. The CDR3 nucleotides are TGTGCCAGCAGTGCGGGACAAGCGGGTGAAAAACTGTTTTTT.

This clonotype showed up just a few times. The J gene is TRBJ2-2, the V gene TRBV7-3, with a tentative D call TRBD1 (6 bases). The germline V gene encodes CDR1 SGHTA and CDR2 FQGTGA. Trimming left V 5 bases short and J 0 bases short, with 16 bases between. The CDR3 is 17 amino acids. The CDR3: CASSQNRDNANTGELFF. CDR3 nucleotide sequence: TGTGCCAGCAGCCAGAACCGGGACAACGCGAACACCGGGGAGCTGTTTTTT.

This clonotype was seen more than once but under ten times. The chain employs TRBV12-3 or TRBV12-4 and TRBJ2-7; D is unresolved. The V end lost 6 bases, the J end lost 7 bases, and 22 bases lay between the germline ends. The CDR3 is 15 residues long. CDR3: CASRTRHAPHGEQYF. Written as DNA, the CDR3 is TGTGCCAGCAGGACCAGACATGCGCCACACGGGGAGCAGTACTTC.

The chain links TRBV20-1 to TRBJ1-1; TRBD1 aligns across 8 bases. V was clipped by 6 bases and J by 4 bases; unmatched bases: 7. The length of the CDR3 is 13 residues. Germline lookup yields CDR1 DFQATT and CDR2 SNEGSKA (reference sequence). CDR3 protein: CSAAGGWGTEAFF. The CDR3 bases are TGCAGTGCCGCAGGGGGCTGGGGCACTGAAGCTTTCTTT.

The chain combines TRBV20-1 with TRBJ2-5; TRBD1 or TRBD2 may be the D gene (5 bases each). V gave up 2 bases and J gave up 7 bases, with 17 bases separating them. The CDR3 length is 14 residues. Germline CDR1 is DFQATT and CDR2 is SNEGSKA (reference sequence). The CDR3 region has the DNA TGCAGTGCTAGATGTAGCGACGGGCAGGGGACCCAGTACTTC. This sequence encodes CSARCSDGQGTQYF.

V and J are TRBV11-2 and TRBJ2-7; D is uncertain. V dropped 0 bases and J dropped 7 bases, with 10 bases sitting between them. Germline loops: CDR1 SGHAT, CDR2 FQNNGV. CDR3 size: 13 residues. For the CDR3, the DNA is TGTGCCAGCAGCTTAGAGTTTGGCTGGGAGCAGTACTTC. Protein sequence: CASSLEFGWEQYF.

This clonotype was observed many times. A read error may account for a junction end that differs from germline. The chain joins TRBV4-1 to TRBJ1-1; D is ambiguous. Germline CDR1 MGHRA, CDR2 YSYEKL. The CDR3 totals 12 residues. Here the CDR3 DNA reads TGTGCCAGCAGCCAGGCCGGGACTGAAGCTTTCTTT. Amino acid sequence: CASSQAGTEAFF.

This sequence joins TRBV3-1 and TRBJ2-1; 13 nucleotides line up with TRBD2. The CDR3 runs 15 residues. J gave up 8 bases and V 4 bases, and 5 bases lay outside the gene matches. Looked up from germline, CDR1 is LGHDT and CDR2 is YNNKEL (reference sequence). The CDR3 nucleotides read TGTGCCAGCAGCCCCCGACTAGCGGGAGGCCATGAGCAGTTCTTC. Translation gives CASSPRLAGGHEQFF.

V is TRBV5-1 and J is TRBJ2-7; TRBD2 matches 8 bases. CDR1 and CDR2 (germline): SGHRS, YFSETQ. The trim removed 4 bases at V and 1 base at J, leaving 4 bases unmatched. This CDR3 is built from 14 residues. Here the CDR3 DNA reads TGCGCCAGCAGCGTGACTAGCGCTTCCTACGAGCAGTACTTC. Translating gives CASSVTSASYEQYF. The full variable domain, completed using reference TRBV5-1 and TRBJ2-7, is KAGVTQTPRYLIKTRGQQVTLSCSPISGHRSVSWYQQTPGQGLQFLFEYFSETQRNKGNFPGRFSGRQFSNSRSEMNVSTLELGDSALYLCASSVTSASYEQYFGPGTRLTVT.